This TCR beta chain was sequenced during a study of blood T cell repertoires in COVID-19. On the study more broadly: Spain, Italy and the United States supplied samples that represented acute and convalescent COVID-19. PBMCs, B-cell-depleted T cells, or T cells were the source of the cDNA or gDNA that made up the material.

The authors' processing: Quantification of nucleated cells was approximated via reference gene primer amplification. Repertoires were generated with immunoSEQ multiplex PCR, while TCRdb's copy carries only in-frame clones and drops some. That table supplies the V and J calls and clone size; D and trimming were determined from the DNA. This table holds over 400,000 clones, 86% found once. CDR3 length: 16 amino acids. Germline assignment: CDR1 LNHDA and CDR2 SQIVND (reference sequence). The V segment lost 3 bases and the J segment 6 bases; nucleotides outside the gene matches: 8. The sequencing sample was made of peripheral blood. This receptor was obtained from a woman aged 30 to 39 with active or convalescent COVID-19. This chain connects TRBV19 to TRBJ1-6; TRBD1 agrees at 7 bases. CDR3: CASSIASQGVNSPLHF. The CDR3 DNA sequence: TGTGCCAGTAGTATTGCCTCCCAGGGGGTTAATTCACCCCTCCACTTT.